This T cell receptor (beta chain) is from a study of T cell responses to AZD1222 COVID-19 vaccine. Overall study findings and caveats: Mapped onto spike, vaccine-associated CD4 TCRs spanned it and were dominant at 160-218 and 743-854. Nearly half of unique spike-specific TCRs reportedly avoided B.1.351 and B.1.1.7 mutated regions. Donor demographics were predominantly white British with a female majority; clonal diversity may be underestimated. Only a handful of individuals given AZD1222 were seropositive at baseline.

The CDR3 covers 17 residues. V lost 2 bases, J lost 4 bases, and 18 bases lay in between. Regarding this clone: Its antigen is as yet unknown.

Profiled with immunoSEQ multiplex PCR; TCRdb holds only in-frame clones, not every one. In the table there are about 100,000 clones, around nine tenths of which are singletons. Sample: peripheral blood, taken 28 days after the second AZD1222 dose. The chain combines TRBV23-1 with TRBJ2-1, with D perhaps being TRBD1 or TRBD2 (7 bases each). TRBV23-1 is reported as an ORF; its role is uncertain. This clonotype originated in an adult who received the AZD1222 COVID-19 vaccine. CDR3 DNA sequence: TGCGCCAGCAGTCAACCGACATCCAGGGGGGGATACAATGAGCAGTTCTTC. This encodes CASSQPTSRGGYNEQFF.